This T cell receptor beta chain appears in the sequencing data of a study of blood T cell repertoires in COVID-19. Study-level information: The cDNA or gDNA used as material had been derived from T cells, B-cell-depleted T cells, or PBMCs.

Germline V gene sequence: CDR1 SGHRS, CDR2 YFSETQ. The CDR3 extends over 15 amino acids. Trimming stripped 2 bases from V and 4 bases from J, with 12 bases between. Original analysis: The authors estimated nucleated cell counts from reference gene primer amplification. Profiled with immunoSEQ multiplex PCR; TCRdb holds only in-frame clones, not every one. Clone size and V and J calls were adopted from that table, with D and trimming inferred from the DNA. This table has some 270,000 clones, 85% to 90% appearing once. Recruitment covered about 25 US areas and drew participants whose ages spanned roughly 18 to 90 years. Symptom resolution, clearance, or two negative PCRs marked the recovered donors of Cohort 3.

The sequencing sample was made of PBMCs or T cells enriched from blood (not recorded which). The chain is built from TRBV5-1 and TRBJ2-2, with a weak D call TRBD2 (5 bases). This sequence was found in an older woman who had recovered from COVID-19. CDR3 region: CASSFNPGGTGELFF. The CDR3 nucleotides read TGCGCCAGCAGCTTTAATCCCGGAGGCACCGGGGAGCTGTTTTTT.